This T cell receptor (beta chain) was sequenced in a study of T-cell reconstitution after alpha-beta-depleted transplantation in children. Findings and caveats of the study: Some patients' high day-60 TCRbeta diversity was attributed to recipient cells surviving conditioning. Expanded graft clones, several hundred of them, were reportedly the source of alpha-beta T cells about two months after transplant. T-cell numbers and diversity one year post-transplant derived largely from freshly generated T cells.

The library targeted TCRbeta and was prepared with unique molecular identifiers. TCRdb reanalysed the PCR reads using MiXCR and keeps one entry per CDR3 protein. Among 780,000 or so distinct CDR3 sequences listed, roughly 16% were seen once. This clonotype was detected only a few times. Antigen: not known. The CDR3 is 15 amino acids. V shed 6 bases and J 8 bases; nucleotides not matched to a gene: 8. In germline, CDR1 is SNHLY, CDR2 FYNNEI. Sequencing was performed on PBMCs, mostly from graft donor cells, taken 360 days after TCRalphabeta/CD19-depleted stem cell transplant. The receptor comes from a male patient aged 5 to 17 who had a stem cell transplant for acute lymphoblastic leukemia, so the T cells may come from the graft donor. The J gene is TRBJ1-6, the V gene TRBV2; 9 positions match TRBD1. The CDR3 bases are TGTGCCAGCAGACGACAGGGGGGCTTTGATTCACCCCTCCACTTT. Amino acids: CASRRQGGFDSPLHF.